The 21 T cell receptor beta chains below were found in one sample sequenced in a study of blood T cells in healthy people across ages. Combining a sample-barcoded 5' primer with a J-beta primer mix, a second PCR ran for about 6 to 11 cycles. One entry per CDR3 protein results from TCRdb running MiXCR on the 5' RACE reads. The sample carries 700,000 to 950,000 distinct CDR3 sequences, nearly 60% recorded once. The source material was blood. These receptors were collected from a man under 40 in good health.

There are many counts of this clonotype. This chain connects TRBV20-1 to TRBJ2-5; D not resolved. Germline loops: CDR1 DFQATT, CDR2 SNEGSKA (reference sequence). The CDR3 is made up of 10 amino acids. Written as DNA, the CDR3 is TGCAGCGCATATCAAGAGACCCAGTACTTC. It encodes CSAYQETQYF.

Note on this clonotype: The junction does not match germline at one end; this may be a read error. This chain connects TRBV28 to TRBJ2-1; D may be TRBD1 (7 bases). The CDR3 runs 15 residues. The V gene's germline CDR1 is MDHEN and CDR2 SYDVKM. The CDR3 loop is CASGTQGDSSNEQFF. The DNA of the CDR3 is TGTGCCAGCGGAACCCAGGGGGACTCCTCCAATGAGCAGTTCTTC.

This clonotype was observed a handful of times. V is TRBV20-1 and J is TRBJ1-2; TRBD1 might be the D (6 bases). The CDR3 covers 12 residues. CDR1 and CDR2 from the germline V gene are DFQATT and SNEGSKA (reference sequence). The V gene lost 6 bases and the J gene lost 4 bases, with 12 bases spanning the gap. CDR3 in DNA: TGCAGTGCCCCAGGACAGCCCTATGGCTACACCTTC. Its translation: CSAPGQPYGYTF.

The genes are TRBV9 and TRBJ2-7, with D perhaps being TRBD1 or TRBD2 (6 bases each). V gave up 4 bases and J gave up 5 bases, with 19 bases separating them. This CDR3 spans 15 amino acids. The germline CDR1 and CDR2 sequences are SGDLS and YYNGEE. The CDR3 is CASSTEGDFGDEQYF. The CDR3 bases are TGTGCCAGCAGCACCGAGGGGGACTTTGGCGACGAGCAGTACTTC.

V gene TRBV12-3 or TRBV12-4 combines with J gene TRBJ2-5; 8 nucleotides agree with TRBD2. There are 15 residues in the CDR3. V shed 6 bases, J shed 4 bases, and the junction held 10 bases outside the gene matches. The CDR3 sequence is CASSNALGLVETQYF. In DNA, the CDR3 is TGTGCCAGCAGCAACGCCTTGGGACTAGTAGAGACCCAGTACTTC.

CDR3 sequence reads: CASSEQGGYTDTQYF. The CDR3 region has the DNA TGTGCCAGCAGCGAACAAGGCGGATACACAGATACGCAGTATTTT. The rearrangement uses TRBV7-2 and TRBJ2-3; D is unresolved. V was clipped by 5 bases and J by 2 bases, with 14 bases between them. Germline V CDR1 and CDR2: SGHTA, FQGNSA. This CDR3 region has 15 residues.

In its sample, this clonotype was seen once. The gene calls are TRBV2 and TRBJ2-1; D unresolved. This CDR3 spans 15 amino acids. Germline CDR1 and CDR2: SNHLY and FYNNEI. V dropped 7 bases and J dropped 8 bases, with 21 bases sitting between them. The CDR3 sequence is CASIFLEPRTDEQFF. In DNA, the CDR3 is TGTGCCAGCATTTTTCTGGAACCCCGAACCGATGAGCAGTTCTTC.

This clonotype was found a few times. The rearrangement uses TRBV7-9 and TRBJ2-3, with D perhaps matching TRBD1 or TRBD2 (5 bases each). Trimming cost V 0 bases and J 2 bases, with 15 bases left between them. This CDR3 region has 17 residues. Germline CDR1 SEHNR, CDR2 FQNEAQ (reference sequence). Here the CDR3 reads CASSLASYGADTDTQYF. As DNA, the CDR3 is TGTGCCAGCAGCTTAGCTTCGTACGGGGCCGACACAGATACGCAGTATTTT.

This clonotype was counted a few times. The rearrangement links TRBV10-3 to TRBJ2-5; D unclear. The V end was cut by 6 bases, the J end by 0 bases, with 8 bases between. Per germline, CDR1 ENHRY and CDR2 SYGVKD. The CDR3 loop spans 13 amino acids. CDR3 nucleotide sequence: TGTGCCATCAGCATCGGGTACCAAGAGACCCAGTACTTC. Protein: CAISIGYQETQYF.

This rearrangement joins TRBV25-1 to TRBJ2-1; 7 positions agree with TRBD1. Trimming took 1 base from V and 1 from J; bases not matched to a gene: 4. The germline V gene encodes CDR1 MGHDK and CDR2 SYGVNS. CDR3 length equals 16 residues. CDR3 sequence reads: CASSESKGASYNEQFF. The CDR3, as DNA: TGTGCCAGCAGTGAATCTAAGGGGGCATCCTACAATGAGCAGTTCTTC. The whole variable domain, filled in from reference TRBV25-1 and TRBJ2-1, reads EADIYQTPRYLVIGTGKKITLECSQTMGHDKMYWYQQDPGMELHLIHYSYGVNSTEKGDLSSESTVSRIRTEHFPLTLESARPSHTSQYLCASSESKGASYNEQFFGPGTRLTVL.

The rearrangement joins TRBV4-1 to TRBJ2-7, with 10 bases lining up with TRBD2. The CDR3 spans 18 residues. CDR1 MGHRA and CDR2 YSYEKL come from the germline V gene. Germline trimming cut 5 bases from V and 9 bases from J; bases unmatched to any gene: 22. CDR3 sequence reads: CASSKTAQREGLGFAQYF. The CDR3 DNA sequence: TGCGCCAGCAGCAAAACTGCTCAGCGGGAGGGCCTAGGATTTGCGCAGTACTTC.

The rearrangement joins TRBV12-3 or TRBV12-4 to TRBJ1-4; weak D call: TRBD1 (6 bases). V dropped 5 bases and J dropped 9 bases, with 7 bases sitting between them. The CDR3 is made up of 11 amino acids. The CDR3 reads CASSTGKKLFF. DNA for the CDR3: TGTGCCAGCAGTACAGGGAAAAAACTGTTTTTT.

The V call is TRBV4-2, the J call TRBJ1-3; D not certain. The CDR3 is made up of 17 amino acids. V was cut by 1 base and J by 0 bases, with 13 bases left in between. Germline V lookup: CDR1 LGHNA, CDR2 YNFKEQ. CDR3 in DNA: TGTGCCAGCAGCCAAGGCACGAGGGTCGACTCTGGAAACACCATATATTTT. Protein: CASSQGTRVDSGNTIYF.

This clonotype was detected a few times. The CDR3 bases are TGTGCCAGCGGATGGGAATCAGGGGCCAACGTCCTGACTTTC. It yields the protein CASGWESGANVLTF. The V gene is TRBV27, the J gene TRBJ2-6, with unresolved D. Trimming removed 8 bases at V and 4 bases at J, with 12 bases between. Germline values: CDR1 MNHEY, CDR2 SMNVEV (reference sequence). The CDR3 is 14 residues long.

This sequence joins TRBV10-2 and TRBJ2-1, with TRBD2 identical over 8 bases. The V gene's germline CDR1 is WSHSY and CDR2 SAAADI. This CDR3 is 18 amino acids long. J lost 9 bases, V lost 5 bases, and 21 bases had no gene match. CDR3: CASSPNYPTGGPGSEQFF. The CDR3 nucleotides read TGCGCCAGCAGTCCCAACTACCCGACGGGGGGGCCAGGTAGTGAGCAGTTCTTC.

This rearrangement joins TRBV2 to TRBJ2-3; the D gene is possibly TRBD2 (6 bases). The CDR3 sequence is 14 residues long. The germline CDR1 and CDR2 sequences are SNHLY and FYNNEI. Trimming stripped 5 bases from V and 2 bases from J, with 11 bases between. The CDR3 region has the DNA TGTGCCAGCAGTTCGGCGGGGCCCACAGATACGCAGTATTTT. Translated, it gives CASSSAGPTDTQYF.

The V call is TRBV5-1, the J call TRBJ2-7; D is possibly TRBD1 or TRBD2 (6 bases each). This CDR3 is built from 19 residues. Deletions cut 4 bases from V and 0 bases from J, with 26 bases between. Germline V lookup: CDR1 SGHRS, CDR2 YFSETQ. CDR3 DNA: TGCGCCAGCAGCCTGGCGAGGGGGGACATGGTTTCCAGCTCCTACGAGCAGTACTTC. It is translated as CASSLARGDMVSSSYEQYF.

This clonotype has just a few counts. The chain has TRBV11-2 and TRBJ2-1, with D maybe TRBD1 (5 bases). Germline V gene lookup returns CDR1 SGHAT and CDR2 FQNNGV. This CDR3 comprises 15 residues. Trimming cost V 0 bases and J 5 bases, with 11 bases left between them. CDR3 coding DNA: TGTGCCAGCAGCTTAGAGGGGCGGTCGGACAATGAGCAGTTCTTC. Residues: CASSLEGRSDNEQFF.

The chain joins TRBV6-2 or TRBV6-3 to TRBJ1-2; no firm D call. Germline CDR1 and CDR2: MNHEY and SVGEGT. Trimming pared 0 bases from V and 4 bases from J, leaving 9 bases between. The CDR3 is 14 amino acids. The CDR3 sequence is CASSYSASFYGYTF. CDR3 sequence (DNA): TGTGCCAGCAGTTACTCTGCATCCTTCTATGGCTACACCTTC.

The chain recombines TRBV7-9 with TRBJ2-1; the match to TRBD2 covers 7 bases. J lost 3 bases, V lost 4 bases, and 6 bases had no gene match. Germline V CDR1 and CDR2: SEHNR, FQNEAQ (reference sequence). The CDR3 runs 15 residues. CDR3 in DNA: TGTGCCAGCAGCTATAGCGGGCCCCGCTACAATGAGCAGTTCTTC. It is translated as CASSYSGPRYNEQFF.

The chain has TRBV7-9 and TRBJ1-2, with 10 bases aligning to TRBD1. The V segment lost 1 base and the J segment 3 bases; nucleotides outside the gene matches: 2. The CDR3 covers 15 residues. Germline CDR1 reads SEHNR; CDR2 reads FQNEAQ (reference sequence). The CDR3 DNA follows: TGTGCCAGCAGCTTAGTGGGGACAGGGGACTATGGCTACACCTTC. Translation: CASSLVGTGDYGYTF.